One sample yielded the 27 T cell receptor beta chains listed below, sequenced in a study of T cell responses to AZD1222 COVID-19 vaccine. TCRdb keeps only in-frame clones here, not all; method: immunoSEQ multiplex PCR. The repertoire holds 150,000 or so clones, with more than 85% as singletons. Here the sequenced sample was peripheral blood, taken on day 0 of AZD1222 vaccination. The source of these receptors is an adult in good health.

The rearrangement uses TRBV28 and TRBJ1-1; D perhaps matches TRBD1 (6 bases). Germline CDR1 and CDR2: MDHEN and SYDVKM. Deletions cut 1 base from V and 5 bases from J, with 11 bases between. The CDR3 loop spans 14 amino acids. The CDR3 nucleotides read TGTGCCAGCAGTTTATCCGGGGGCGGGACTGAAGCTTTCTTT. Its translation: CASSLSGGGTEAFF. Full variable domain (rest looked up from reference TRBV28 and TRBJ1-1): DVKVTQSSRYLVKRTGEKVFLECVQDMDHENMFWYRQDPGLGLRLIYFSYDVKMKEKGDIPEGYSVSREKKERFSLILESASTNQTSMYLCASSLSGGGTEAFFGQGTRLTVV.

V and J are TRBV19 and TRBJ1-2, with 8 nucleotides matching TRBD1. Losses at the gene ends were 9 bases for V and 3 bases for J; bases not matched to a gene: 6. The CDR3 loop spans 13 amino acids. Germline V CDR1 and CDR2: LNHDA, SQIVND (reference sequence). The CDR3 here is CASLTGDDYGYTF. The CDR3 DNA follows: TGTGCCAGCCTGACAGGGGATGACTATGGCTACACCTTC.

V and J are TRBV6-5 and TRBJ2-1, with D maybe TRBD2 (5 bases). The germline CDR1 and CDR2 sequences are MNHEY and SVGAGI. The V and J ends lost 6 bases and 10 bases respectively, with 10 bases between them. The CDR3 is 11 residues long. The CDR3 DNA sequence: TGTGCCAGCAGGAGAGGGAAGGAGCAGTTCTTC. Its protein is CASRRGKEQFF.

The chain is built from TRBV19 and TRBJ1-5, with no clear D. Germline V gene lookup returns CDR1 LNHDA and CDR2 SQIVND (reference sequence). The CDR3 is 16 amino acids. Trimming left V 4 bases short and J 0 bases short, with 13 bases between. As DNA, the CDR3 is TGTGCCAGTAGTACGCAGCACTTGACTAGCAATCAGCCCCAGCATTTT. It yields the protein CASSTQHLTSNQPQHF.

The rearrangement links TRBV2 to TRBJ2-7; D gene uncertain. The germline V and J ends were trimmed by 4 bases and 7 bases, with 8 bases remaining between them. CDR1 is SNHLY, CDR2 FYNNEI, per germline. The CDR3 is 11 amino acids. The chain's CDR3 is CASSVPREQYF. CDR3 nucleotides: TGTGCCAGCAGTGTTCCGCGGGAGCAGTACTTC.

This chain joins TRBV4-3 and TRBJ1-6, with 9 bases that match TRBD1. The CDR3 totals 16 residues. The trim removed 1 base at V and 9 bases at J, leaving 7 bases unmatched. CDR1 is LGHNA and CDR2 is YSLEER in the germline V gene. The CDR3 DNA reads as TGCGCCAGCAGCCAAGGGGAGGGACAGGGTCGTTCACCCCTCCACTTT. It translates to CASSQGEGQGRSPLHF.

V gene TRBV12-3 or TRBV12-4 combines with J gene TRBJ1-3; 8 nucleotides agree with TRBD1. The CDR3 loop spans 13 amino acids. V dropped 5 bases and J dropped 9; count of bases not matched to a gene: 6. In DNA form, the CDR3 reads TGTGCCAGCAGTGACAGGGGACGAGGCACCATATATTTT. It codes for CASSDRGRGTIYF.

The chain joins TRBV25-1 to TRBJ2-5, with D possibly matching TRBD1 (6 bases). Germline CDR1 reads MGHDK; CDR2 reads SYGVNS. The CDR3 covers 14 residues. Trimming cost V 2 bases and J 1 base, with 8 bases left between them. CDR3: CASSEMGAQETQYF. The CDR3 region has the DNA TGTGCCAGCAGTGAAATGGGGGCCCAAGAGACCCAGTACTTC.

This clone is a singleton in its sample. One junction end does not reproduce the germline sequence, and a read error may be involved. The rearrangement uses TRBV28 and TRBJ1-4; a weak D match, TRBD1 (5 bases). CDR3 length equals 14 residues. CDR1 and CDR2 from the germline V gene are MDHEN and SYDVKM. As DNA, the CDR3 is TGTGCCAGCAGTTGGGGCGGGGCTCCTGGAGTTGCGGTTTTT. Its translation is CASSWGGAPGVAVF.

This chain links TRBV19 with TRBJ2-2; D gene unclear. V was pared by 4 bases and J by 1 base, with 19 bases between. This CDR3 contains 18 residues. Per germline, CDR1 LNHDA and CDR2 SQIVND (reference sequence). CDR3 nucleotide sequence: TGTGCCAGTAGTAAGACCCTCCCGGGTTCGTGGAACACCGGGGAGCTGTTTTTT. Encoded protein: CASSKTLPGSWNTGELFF.

The V gene is TRBV28, the J gene TRBJ2-1; TRBD2 might be the D (6 bases). V dropped 5 bases and J dropped 6 bases, with 20 bases sitting between them. There are 16 residues in the CDR3. CDR1 MDHEN and CDR2 SYDVKM come from the germline V gene. CDR3 residues: CASSSSGRPTLNEQFF. CDR3 sequence (DNA): TGTGCCAGCAGTAGCTCTGGGAGGCCTACCCTCAATGAGCAGTTCTTC.

This clone came up once. This sequence joins TRBV6-5 and TRBJ2-1; tentatively, D is TRBD2 (6 bases). CDR3 length: 14 residues. From germline, CDR1 is MNHEY and CDR2 SVGAGI. Trimming left V 4 bases short and J 4 bases short, with 11 bases between. DNA of the CDR3: TGTGCCAGCAGTTTATCGGGGGAGTACAATGAGCAGTTCTTC. Its protein product is CASSLSGEYNEQFF.

A single count supports this clone. The genes are TRBV5-1 and TRBJ1-3, with a weak D call TRBD1 (6 bases). Trimming stripped 4 bases from V and 0 bases from J, with 11 bases between. The CDR3 length is 15 residues. The germline gives CDR1 SGHRS, CDR2 YFSETQ. The CDR3: CASSTQGSSGNTIYF. The CDR3 nucleotides are TGCGCCAGCAGCACTCAGGGGAGCTCTGGAAACACCATATATTTT.

The genes are TRBV7-8 and TRBJ1-2; 8 bases align to TRBD1. The V gene end was trimmed by 5 bases and the J gene end by 6 bases; junction bases not matched to a gene: 14. The CDR3 runs 16 residues. CDR1 SGHVS and CDR2 FQNEAQ come from the germline V gene. Here the CDR3 DNA reads TGTGCCAGCAGCCCGCAGGCAGGGGGCCTTACTGATGGCTACACCTTC. This gives the protein CASSPQAGGLTDGYTF.

CDR3 residues: CASSLVGRAGPSGGYTF. The CDR3 DNA follows: TGTGCCAGCAGCTTAGTGGGTCGGGCCGGCCCCTCTGGGGGCTACACCTTC. This chain uses TRBV7-8 with TRBJ1-2; no clear D gene. The V and J ends lost 1 base and 8 bases respectively, with 23 bases between them. CDR3 size: 17 residues. CDR1 is SGHVS, CDR2 FQNEAQ, per germline.

This sequence joins TRBV9 and TRBJ2-3; D not certain. V lost 3 bases and J lost 8, with 16 bases in between. CDR1 and CDR2 from the germline V gene are SGDLS and YYNGEE. This CDR3 comprises 14 residues. The CDR3 loop reads CASSEPPAGGTQYF. The CDR3 DNA follows: TGTGCCAGCAGCGAGCCCCCGGCTGGTGGTACGCAGTATTTT. The full variable domain, with the rest looked up from reference TRBV9 and TRBJ2-3, is DSGVTQTPKHLITATGQRVTLRCSPRSGDLSVYWYQQSLDQGLQFLIQYYNGEERAKGNILERFSAQQFPDLHSELNLSSLELGDSALYFCASSEPPAGGTQYFGPGTRLTVL.

The rearrangement joins TRBV10-3 to TRBJ2-3; 12 bases are shared with TRBD2. Trimming took 0 bases from V and 2 from J; bases not matched to a gene: 3. The CDR3 is made up of 17 amino acids. In germline, CDR1 is ENHRY, CDR2 SYGVKD. The CDR3 loop reads CAISESPSGGATDTQYF. DNA of the CDR3: TGTGCCATCAGTGAGTCGCCTAGCGGGGGGGCCACAGATACGCAGTATTTT.

This chain links TRBV7-2 with TRBJ2-1; 11 bases are a match to TRBD2. This CDR3 region has 16 residues. Trimming cost V 5 bases and J 3 bases; bases outside gene matches: 6. Germline V CDR1 and CDR2: SGHTA, FQGNSA. Here the CDR3 DNA reads TGTGCCAGCAGCGTGTCCCTAGCGGGGGGCTACAATGAGCAGTTCTTC. Translating gives CASSVSLAGGYNEQFF.

The chain has TRBV9 and TRBJ2-1, with 11 bases fitting TRBD2. This CDR3 contains 16 residues. V lost 0 bases to trimming and J lost 4 bases; unmatched junction nucleotides: 3. Germline CDR1 SGDLS, CDR2 YYNGEE. The CDR3 DNA reads as TGTGCCAGCAGCGTAGCTGGGACTAGCGGATACAATGAGCAGTTCTTC. This gives the protein CASSVAGTSGYNEQFF.

The chain recombines TRBV5-6 with TRBJ1-4; no definite D call. The germline CDR1 and CDR2 sequences are SGHDT and YYEEEE. Trimming stripped 4 bases from V and 0 bases from J, with 10 bases between. The CDR3 is 15 amino acids. The chain's CDR3 is CASSHTASTNEKLFF. DNA of the CDR3: TGTGCCAGCAGCCATACAGCTTCAACTAATGAAAAACTGTTTTTT.

The chain combines TRBV7-2 with TRBJ1-2, with 9 positions matching TRBD1. Trimming took 0 bases from V and 6 from J; bases not matched to a gene: 8. The CDR3 covers 16 residues. Germline V gives CDR1 SGHTA, CDR2 FQGNSA. In nucleotides, the CDR3 is TGTGCCAGCAGCTTAGCAGGACAGGGGCCCCGGAATGGCTACACCTTC. Encoded protein: CASSLAGQGPRNGYTF.

This clone has only a few counts. The CDR3 DNA sequence: TGTGCCAGTAGCCCCCCCGGGACAGGGGGCGGAAACGGGGAGCTGTTTTTT. Its protein product is CASSPPGTGGGNGELFF. This rearrangement joins TRBV19 to TRBJ2-2; TRBD1 agrees at 12 bases. V lost 6 bases, J lost 7 bases, and 12 bases stayed unmatched. The length of the CDR3 is 17 residues. Germline CDR1 is LNHDA and CDR2 is SQIVND (reference sequence).

The chain combines TRBV12-5 with TRBJ1-2, with 8 nucleotides matching TRBD1. Looked up from germline, CDR1 is LGHNT and CDR2 is FRNRAP. This CDR3 has 12 amino acids. J lost 10 bases, V lost 6 bases, and 7 bases had no gene match. CDR3 nucleotides: TGTGCTAGTGGCCTCGCAGGGGGCGACTACACCTTC. Translated: CASGLAGGDYTF.

In DNA, the CDR3 is TGCGCCAGCAGCCCGACGTGGGACAGCTACGAGCAGTACTTC. The encoded protein is CASSPTWDSYEQYF. This chain joins TRBV5-1 and TRBJ2-7, with 7 bases fitting TRBD1. Per the germline V gene, CDR1 is SGHRS and CDR2 is YFSETQ. V shed 4 bases and J 3 bases; nucleotides not matched to a gene: 7. The CDR3 is 14 residues long.

The V call is TRBV7-6, the J call TRBJ2-2, with TRBD2 identical over 10 bases. Germline values: CDR1 SGHVS, CDR2 FNYEAQ. The CDR3 is 18 amino acids. V was pared by 5 bases and J by 7 bases, with 16 bases of the junction left unmatched. In nucleotides, the CDR3 is TGTGCCAGCAGCATAAATAGCGGGGGGCCTCTTTTGAACGGGGAGCTGTTTTTT. Translation gives CASSINSGGPLLNGELFF.

CDR3 sequence: CASSQSENYGYTF. CDR3 nucleotide sequence: TGTGCCAGCAGCCAATCAGAGAACTATGGCTACACCTTC. V and J are TRBV3-1 (or the pseudogene TRBV3-2) and TRBJ1-2; D is undetermined. The CDR3 has 13 residues. Trimming removed 2 bases at V and 2 bases at J, with 6 bases between. Germline V lookup: CDR1 LGHDT, CDR2 YNNKEL (reference sequence).

This rearrangement joins TRBV7-9 to TRBJ2-5; 7 bases match TRBD2. V was clipped by 1 base and J by 3 bases; unmatched bases: 5. Germline V gene sequence: CDR1 SEHNR, CDR2 FQNEAQ (reference sequence). The CDR3 runs to 15 residues. CDR3 residues: CASSLVGRGEETQYF. In DNA form, the CDR3 reads TGTGCCAGCAGCTTAGTTGGGAGGGGAGAAGAGACCCAGTACTTC.